This is a list of T cell receptor beta chains from one sample in a study of blood T cell repertoires in COVID-19. Profiling relied on immunoSEQ multiplex PCR, and the TCRdb table lists in-frame clones only, not all of them. The sample holds 150,000 or so clones, about 74% seen once. Sequencing was carried out using peripheral blood. Source of these receptors: a woman of 80 years or more with acute or convalescent COVID-19. Both conserved end residues are part of each CDR3. A D gene is named only where the DNA matches it firmly. Clone size is given for some rows only: seen once, a few or many times, or a class if the clone is expanded.

abundance: NA
d_gene: TRBD2
j_gene: TRBJ2-7
v_gene: TRBV5-1
CDR3nt: TGCGCCAGCAGCTTGGACACTAGCGGGAACTACGAGCAGTACTTC
CDR3aa: CASSLDTSGNYEQYF

abundance: NA
d_gene: TRBD2
j_gene: TRBJ2-1
v_gene: TRBV3-1/TRBV3-2
CDR3nt: TGTGCCAGCAGCCTTAGCGGGAGTAGGAATGAGCAGTTCTTC
CDR3aa: CASSLSGSRNEQFF

abundance: NA
d_gene: TRBD2
j_gene: TRBJ2-1
v_gene: TRBV3-1/TRBV3-2
CDR3nt: TGTGCCAGCAGCCTGGGAGGGGTACCCTACAATGAGCAGTTCTTC
CDR3aa: CASSLGGVPYNEQFF

abundance: NA
d_gene: TRBD1
j_gene: TRBJ2-2
v_gene: TRBV28
CDR3nt: TGTGCCAGCAGTTCGAGAACAGGGGGTCTAACCGGGGAGCTGTTTTTT
CDR3aa: CASSSRTGGLTGELFF

abundance: NA
d_gene: NA
j_gene: TRBJ2-6
v_gene: TRBV7-9
CDR3nt: TGTGCCAGCAGCAAGCGAAGCTCTGGGGCCAACGTCCTGACTTTC
CDR3aa: CASSKRSSGANVLTF

abundance: NA
d_gene: TRBD2
j_gene: TRBJ2-1
v_gene: TRBV19
CDR3nt: TGTGCCAGTAGTCGGCGGGAGGAGAGGAATGAGCAGTTCTTC
CDR3aa: CASSRREERNEQFF

abundance: NA
d_gene: NA
j_gene: TRBJ1-2
v_gene: TRBV19
CDR3nt: TGTGCCACAACCCCATACGGAGTAAACTATGGCTACACCTTC
CDR3aa: CATTPYGVNYGYTF

abundance: NA
d_gene: TRBD1
j_gene: TRBJ2-1
v_gene: TRBV19
CDR3nt: TGTGCCAGTAGAGCCGGGACAGGCTCCTACAATGAGCAGTTCTTC
CDR3aa: CASRAGTGSYNEQFF

abundance: NA
d_gene: NA
j_gene: TRBJ1-1
v_gene: TRBV7-9
CDR3nt: TGTGCCAGCAGCTTAGTATCCAGCGACCACGAAGCTTTCTTT
CDR3aa: CASSLVSSDHEAFF

abundance: NA
d_gene: TRBD2
j_gene: TRBJ2-1
v_gene: TRBV18
CDR3nt: TGTGCCAGCTCACCTGAACTAGCGGGATTTTCTTCCTACAATGAGCAGTTCTTC
CDR3aa: CASSPELAGFSSYNEQFF

abundance: NA
d_gene: TRBD2
j_gene: TRBJ2-5
v_gene: TRBV9
CDR3nt: TGTGCCAGCAGCGCCGGGACTAGCGGAGAGACCCAGTACTTC
CDR3aa: CASSAGTSGETQYF

abundance: NA
d_gene: NA
j_gene: TRBJ2-5
v_gene: TRBV2
CDR3nt: TGTGCCAGCAGAGATAACGTGTCCGGCGGAGAGACCCAGTACTTC
CDR3aa: CASRDNVSGGETQYF

abundance: few
d_gene: TRBD2
j_gene: TRBJ2-7
v_gene: TRBV27
CDR3nt: TGTGCCAGCAATCCAGGTTGGACTAGCGGGAGGGAGAGCTCCTACGAGCAGTACTTC
CDR3aa: CASNPGWTSGRESSYEQYF

abundance: NA
d_gene: NA
j_gene: TRBJ1-5
v_gene: TRBV19
CDR3nt: TGTGCCAGTAGCTTGACAGGCCTTGGGAGCAATCAGCCCCAGCATTTT
CDR3aa: CASSLTGLGSNQPQHF

abundance: NA
d_gene: TRBD1
j_gene: TRBJ2-2
v_gene: TRBV6-5
CDR3nt: TGTGCCAGCAGGAAAGGGACAGGTGACACCGGGGAGCTGTTTTTT
CDR3aa: CASRKGTGDTGELFF

abundance: NA
d_gene: NA
j_gene: TRBJ1-5
v_gene: TRBV28
CDR3nt: TGTGCCAGCAGTAGCAACGATCAGCCCCAGCATTTT
CDR3aa: CASSSNDQPQHF

abundance: NA
d_gene: NA
j_gene: TRBJ1-2
v_gene: TRBV28
CDR3nt: TGTGCCAGCAGTCCGCCCATGGAGTTGGCTGGCTACACCTTC
CDR3aa: CASSPPMELAGYTF